These 2 T cell receptor beta chains share one sample of origin, sequenced in a study of brain T cells in children with intractable seizures. As for time point: blood from clinic visit 5 months post-surgery; TSC patient then seizure free. The repertoire was sequenced with immunoSEQ multiplex PCR; TCRdb's copy has only in-frame clones and lacks some. The data show hundreds of thousands of clones, roughly 93% seen once. Sequenced material: peripheral blood, taken roughly 5 months after surgery. These receptors were collected from a boy under two years old with tuberous sclerosis and intractable seizures.

The genes are TRBV2 and TRBJ1-1; D is undetermined. V lost 4 bases and J 2 bases, leaving 8 bases between the germline ends. Germline V CDR1 and CDR2: SNHLY, FYNNEI. The CDR3 consists of 13 residues. This CDR3 reads CASSGGVNTEAFF. The CDR3 nucleotides read TGTGCCAGCAGTGGCGGAGTCAACACTGAAGCTTTCTTT.

This clone appeared a single time. The chain combines TRBV19 with TRBJ2-7; 12 nucleotides match TRBD1. From germline, CDR1 is LNHDA and CDR2 SQIVND (reference sequence). Unmatched junction bases numbered 1, after V lost 4 bases and J lost 3 bases. This CDR3 has 14 amino acids. The CDR3: CASSRDRGLYEQYF. As DNA, the CDR3 is TGTGCCAGTAGTAGGGACAGGGGGCTCTACGAGCAGTACTTC.